A single TCR beta chain is shown here with its context. The antigen remains undetermined. The data stem from a study of cytomegalovirus exposure and HLA in healthy donors. Study-wide findings and caveats: The majority of TCR sequences were rare, yet some public TCRs appeared in many donors.

The PCR made use of 60 Vbeta and 13 Jbeta primers. Generated by immunoSEQ multiplex PCR, the TCRdb table keeps only in-frame clones and is missing some. Among roughly 160,000 clones listed, 82% were seen once. Trimming cost V 0 bases and J 3 bases; bases outside gene matches: 6. CDR1 and CDR2 from the germline V gene are LGHNA and YSLEER. The CDR3 loop spans 18 amino acids. Sequenced material: PBMCs. The rearrangement uses TRBV4-3 and TRBJ2-2, with TRBD1 identical over 11 bases. The source is a male donor in good health and CMV-seropositive. CDR3 amino acids: CASSQEGQGVWDTGELFF. CDR3 bases: TGCGCCAGCAGCCAAGAGGGACAGGGGGTTTGGGACACCGGGGAGCTGTTTTTT.